This TCR beta chain was obtained from a study of T cell responses to AZD1222 COVID-19 vaccine. Germline V gene data show CDR1 as SNHLY and CDR2 as FYNNEI. The CDR3 contains 12 residues. Deletions cut 8 bases from V and 6 bases from J, with 10 bases between. Produced via immunoSEQ multiplex PCR; TCRdb's table is partial and in-frame only. The sample gives under 20,000 clones, about 85% of which show up once; about 3% is in the top ten. V gene TRBV2 combines with J gene TRBJ2-2; D may match TRBD1 or TRBD2 (5 bases each). Source: peripheral blood, taken 28 days after the second AZD1222 dose. This TCR was recovered from an adult who received the AZD1222 COVID-19 vaccine. The CDR3 coding sequence is TGTGCCAGCGGCCTGGGGGCCGGGGAGCTGTTTTTT. Amino acid sequence: CASGLGAGELFF.